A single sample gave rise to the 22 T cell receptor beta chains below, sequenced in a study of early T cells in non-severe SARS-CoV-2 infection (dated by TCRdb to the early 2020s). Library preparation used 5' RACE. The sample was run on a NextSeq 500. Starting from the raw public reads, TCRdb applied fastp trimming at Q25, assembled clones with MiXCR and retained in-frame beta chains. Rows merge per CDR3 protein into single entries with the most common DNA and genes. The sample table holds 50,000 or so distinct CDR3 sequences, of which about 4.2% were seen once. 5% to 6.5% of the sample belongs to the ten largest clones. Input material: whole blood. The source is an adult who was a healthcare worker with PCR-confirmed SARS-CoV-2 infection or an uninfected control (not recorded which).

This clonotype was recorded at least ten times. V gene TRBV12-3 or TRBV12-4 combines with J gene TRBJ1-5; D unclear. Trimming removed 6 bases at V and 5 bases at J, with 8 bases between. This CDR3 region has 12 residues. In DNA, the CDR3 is TGTGCCAGCAGCCGGGTAGATCAGCCCCAGCATTTT. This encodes CASSRVDQPQHF.

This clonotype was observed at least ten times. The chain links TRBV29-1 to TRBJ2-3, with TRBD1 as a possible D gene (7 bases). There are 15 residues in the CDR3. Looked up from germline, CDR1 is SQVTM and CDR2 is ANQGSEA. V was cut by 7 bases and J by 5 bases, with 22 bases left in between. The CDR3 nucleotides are TGCAGCGCCCCCGGGGCAGGGGGGACCCTAGATACGCAGTATTTT. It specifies CSAPGAGGTLDTQYF.

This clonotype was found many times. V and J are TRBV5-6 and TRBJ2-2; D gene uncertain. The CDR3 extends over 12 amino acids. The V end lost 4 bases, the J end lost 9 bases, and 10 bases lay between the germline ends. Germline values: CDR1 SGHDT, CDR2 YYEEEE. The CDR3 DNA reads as TGTGCCAGCAGCGAGCCCTCCCGGGAGCTGTTTTTT. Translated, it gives CASSEPSRELFF.

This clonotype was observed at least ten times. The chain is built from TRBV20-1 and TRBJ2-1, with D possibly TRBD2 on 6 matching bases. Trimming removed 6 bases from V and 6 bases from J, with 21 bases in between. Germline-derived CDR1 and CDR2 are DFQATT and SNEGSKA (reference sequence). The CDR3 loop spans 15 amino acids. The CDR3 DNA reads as TGCAGTGCGAGACCGGGACTCCTTGTTGGCAATGAGCAGTTCTTC. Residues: CSARPGLLVGNEQFF.

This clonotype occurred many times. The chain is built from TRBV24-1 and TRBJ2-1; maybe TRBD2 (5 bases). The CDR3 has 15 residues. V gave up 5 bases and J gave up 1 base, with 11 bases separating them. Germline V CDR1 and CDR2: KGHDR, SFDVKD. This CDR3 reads CATSVLEGSYNEQFF. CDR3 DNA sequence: TGTGCCACCAGTGTTCTCGAGGGATCCTACAATGAGCAGTTCTTC.

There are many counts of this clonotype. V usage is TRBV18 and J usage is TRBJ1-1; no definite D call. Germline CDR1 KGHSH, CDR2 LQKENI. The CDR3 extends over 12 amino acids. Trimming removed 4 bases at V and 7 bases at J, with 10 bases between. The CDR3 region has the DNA TGTGCCAGCTCACGACGGGAAAGTGAAGCTTTCTTT. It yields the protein CASSRRESEAFF.

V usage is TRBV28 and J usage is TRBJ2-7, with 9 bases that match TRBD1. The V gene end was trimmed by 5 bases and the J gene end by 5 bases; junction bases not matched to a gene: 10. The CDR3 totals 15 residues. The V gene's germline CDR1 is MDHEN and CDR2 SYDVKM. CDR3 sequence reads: CASSPPGTGTHEQYF. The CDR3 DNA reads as TGTGCCAGCAGTCCTCCCGGGACAGGGACGCACGAGCAGTACTTC.

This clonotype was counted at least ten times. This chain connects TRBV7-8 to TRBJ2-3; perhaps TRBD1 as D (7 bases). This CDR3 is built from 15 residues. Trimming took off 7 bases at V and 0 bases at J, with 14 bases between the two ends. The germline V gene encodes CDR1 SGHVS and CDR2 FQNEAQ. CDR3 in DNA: TGTGCCAGCAACACGCCAGGGGGGAGCACAGATACGCAGTATTTT. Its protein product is CASNTPGGSTDTQYF.

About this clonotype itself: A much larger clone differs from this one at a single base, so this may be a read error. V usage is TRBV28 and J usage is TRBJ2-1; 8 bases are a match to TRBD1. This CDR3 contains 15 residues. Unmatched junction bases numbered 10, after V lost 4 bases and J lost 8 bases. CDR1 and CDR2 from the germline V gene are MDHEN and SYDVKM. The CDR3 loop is CASSSPGQEYDEQFF. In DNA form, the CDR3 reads TGTGCCAGCAGTTCCCCGGGACAGGAGTACGATGAGCAGTTCTTC.

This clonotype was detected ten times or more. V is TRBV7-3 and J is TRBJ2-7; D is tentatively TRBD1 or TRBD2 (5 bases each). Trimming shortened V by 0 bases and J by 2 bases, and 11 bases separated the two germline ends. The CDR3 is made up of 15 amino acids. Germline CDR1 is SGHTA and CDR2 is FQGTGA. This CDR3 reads CASSLTPGTTYEQYF. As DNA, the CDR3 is TGTGCCAGCAGCTTAACCCCGGGGACCACCTACGAGCAGTACTTC.

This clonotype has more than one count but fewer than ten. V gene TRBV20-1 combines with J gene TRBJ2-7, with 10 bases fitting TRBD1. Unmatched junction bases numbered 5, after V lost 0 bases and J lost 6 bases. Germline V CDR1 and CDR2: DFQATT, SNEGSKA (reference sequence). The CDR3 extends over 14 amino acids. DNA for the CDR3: TGCAGTGCTAGAGATGGACAGGGGGTGTCCGAGCAGTACTTC. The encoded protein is CSARDGQGVSEQYF.

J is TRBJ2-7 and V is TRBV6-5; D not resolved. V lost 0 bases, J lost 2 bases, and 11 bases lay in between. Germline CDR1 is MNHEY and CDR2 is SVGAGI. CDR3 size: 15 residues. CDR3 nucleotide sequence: TGTGCCAGCAGTTACTCGTCGTACCAACCCTACGAGCAGTACTTC. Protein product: CASSYSSYQPYEQYF.

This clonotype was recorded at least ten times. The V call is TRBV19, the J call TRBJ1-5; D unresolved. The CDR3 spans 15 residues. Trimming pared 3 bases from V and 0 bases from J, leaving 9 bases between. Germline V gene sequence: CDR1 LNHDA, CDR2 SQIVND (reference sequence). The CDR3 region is CASSMDYYSNQPQHF. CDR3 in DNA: TGTGCCAGTAGTATGGACTATTATAGCAATCAGCCCCAGCATTTT.

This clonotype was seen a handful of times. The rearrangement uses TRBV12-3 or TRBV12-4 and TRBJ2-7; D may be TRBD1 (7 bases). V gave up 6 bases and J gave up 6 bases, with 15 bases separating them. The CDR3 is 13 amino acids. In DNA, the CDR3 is TGTGCCAGCAGCTCGTTTCAGGGGGGCGAGCAGTACTTC. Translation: CASSSFQGGEQYF.

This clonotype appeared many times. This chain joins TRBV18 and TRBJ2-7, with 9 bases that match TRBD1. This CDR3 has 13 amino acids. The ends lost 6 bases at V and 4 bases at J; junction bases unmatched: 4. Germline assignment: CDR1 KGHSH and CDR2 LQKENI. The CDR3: CASSYRGLYEQYF. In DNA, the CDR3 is TGTGCCAGCTCGTACAGGGGGCTGTACGAGCAGTACTTC.

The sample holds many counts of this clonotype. CDR3 sequence reads: CASSPANIQFHEQFF. The CDR3 coding sequence is TGTGCCAGCAGCCCAGCTAATATCCAGTTCCATGAGCAGTTCTTC. The chain links TRBV3-1 to TRBJ2-1; no definite D call. V lost 4 bases, J lost 8 bases, and 18 bases lay in between. The CDR3 spans 15 residues. Germline V gene sequence: CDR1 LGHDT, CDR2 YNNKEL (reference sequence).

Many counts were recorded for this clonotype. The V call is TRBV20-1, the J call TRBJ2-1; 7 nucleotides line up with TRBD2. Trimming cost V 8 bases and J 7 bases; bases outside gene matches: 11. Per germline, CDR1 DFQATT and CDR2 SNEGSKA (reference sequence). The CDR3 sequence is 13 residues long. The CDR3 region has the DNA TGCAGTTCAGAGGCGGGGGTTATAAATGAGCAGTTCTTC. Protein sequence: CSSEAGVINEQFF.

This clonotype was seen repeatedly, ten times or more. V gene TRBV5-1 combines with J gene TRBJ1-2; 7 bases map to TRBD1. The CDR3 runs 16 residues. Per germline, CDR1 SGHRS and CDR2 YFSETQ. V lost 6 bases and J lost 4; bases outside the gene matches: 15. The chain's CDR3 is CASTTDRDRTLYGYTF. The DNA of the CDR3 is TGCGCCAGCACCACAGACAGGGACCGAACCCTCTATGGCTACACCTTC.

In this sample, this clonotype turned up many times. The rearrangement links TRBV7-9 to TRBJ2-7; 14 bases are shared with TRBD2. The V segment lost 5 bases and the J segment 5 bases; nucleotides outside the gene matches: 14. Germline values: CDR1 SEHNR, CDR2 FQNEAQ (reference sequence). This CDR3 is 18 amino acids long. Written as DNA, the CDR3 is TGTGCCAGCAGCCACACCGGACTAGCGGGAGGAACCCCCCACGAGCAGTACTTC. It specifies CASSHTGLAGGTPHEQYF. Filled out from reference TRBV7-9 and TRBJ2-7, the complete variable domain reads DTGVSQNPRHKITKRGQNVTFRCDPISEHNRLYWYRQTLGQGPEFLTYFQNEAQLEKSRLLSDRFSAERPKGSFSTLEIQRTEQGDSAMYLCASSHTGLAGGTPHEQYFGPGTRLTVT.

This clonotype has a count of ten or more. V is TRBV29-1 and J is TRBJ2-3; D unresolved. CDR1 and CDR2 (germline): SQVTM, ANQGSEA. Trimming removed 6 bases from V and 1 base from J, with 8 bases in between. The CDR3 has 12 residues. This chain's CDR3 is CSVAPGTDTQYF. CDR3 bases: TGCAGCGTAGCACCGGGCACAGATACGCAGTATTTT.

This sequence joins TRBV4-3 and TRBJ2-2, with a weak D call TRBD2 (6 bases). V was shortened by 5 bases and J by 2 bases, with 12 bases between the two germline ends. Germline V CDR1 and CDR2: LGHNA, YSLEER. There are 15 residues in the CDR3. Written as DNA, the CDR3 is TGCGCCAGCAGCGGGCGGGGCTCTAACACCGGGGAGCTGTTTTTT. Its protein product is CASSGRGSNTGELFF.

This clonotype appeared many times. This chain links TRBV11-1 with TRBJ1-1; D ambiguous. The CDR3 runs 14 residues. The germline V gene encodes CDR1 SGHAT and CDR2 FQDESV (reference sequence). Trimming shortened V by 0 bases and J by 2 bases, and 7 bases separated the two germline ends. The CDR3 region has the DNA TGTGCCAGCAGCTTAGCTTGGAGAAACACTGAAGCTTTCTTT. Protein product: CASSLAWRNTEAFF.